The 9 T cell receptor beta chains listed next were all sequenced from one sample in a study of blood T cell repertoires in COVID-19. The table came from immunoSEQ multiplex PCR; TCRdb's copy has only in-frame clones and leaves some out. The sample lists around 370,000 clones, approximately 91% occurring once. Sequences were obtained from peripheral blood. Receptor source: a woman between 65 and 79 years old with COVID-19, enrolled during active disease.

The CDR3 DNA reads TGCGCCAGCAGCTTCTGGAACCCCGGGACTGAAGCTTTCTTT. Protein product: CASSFWNPGTEAFF. V usage is TRBV5-1 and J usage is TRBJ1-1; D call uncertain. Germline V gene lookup returns CDR1 SGHRS and CDR2 YFSETQ. The ends were cut back, 2 bases at V and 5 bases at J, with 13 bases in the middle. This CDR3 has 14 amino acids.

The chain joins TRBV24-1 to TRBJ1-2, with D uncertain. The length of the CDR3 is 13 residues. V lost 2 bases and J lost 6, with 9 bases in between. Germline V CDR1 and CDR2: KGHDR, SFDVKD. The CDR3 DNA sequence: TGTGCCACCAGTGATTCATCGGGGAATGGCTACACCTTC. It is translated as CATSDSSGNGYTF.

The chain carries TRBV7-8 and TRBJ1-2, with 7 positions matching TRBD1. The CDR3 spans 15 residues. CDR1 and CDR2 (germline): SGHVS, FQNEAQ. Trimming at V came to 1 base and at J to 2 bases, leaving 4 bases not matched to a gene. The CDR3 DNA is TGTGCCAGCAGCTTAGGCAGGGGGGCCAACTATGGCTACACCTTC. Translating it yields CASSLGRGANYGYTF.

This rearrangement joins TRBV24-1 to TRBJ1-4; the D is unclear. V was clipped by 4 bases and J by 6 bases, with 8 bases between them. The CDR3 totals 13 residues. The germline gives CDR1 KGHDR, CDR2 SFDVKD. DNA of the CDR3: TGTGCCACCAGTGAAGGCGGGGATGAAAAACTGTTTTTT. This codes for CATSEGGDEKLFF.

This clone was picked up a small number of times. This rearrangement joins TRBV29-1 to TRBJ1-1, with D perhaps matching TRBD1 (6 bases). V lost 4 bases to trimming and J lost 0 bases, with 12 bases between them. The CDR3 length is 14 residues. Germline V gene sequence: CDR1 SQVTM, CDR2 ANQGSEA. This CDR3 reads CSVARTVMNTEAFF. Written as DNA, the CDR3 is TGCAGCGTTGCCCGGACAGTTATGAACACTGAAGCTTTCTTT.

V gene TRBV24-1 combines with J gene TRBJ2-2, with 8 positions matching TRBD2. The CDR3 is made up of 15 amino acids. V dropped 8 bases and J dropped 3; count of bases not matched to a gene: 7. CDR1 KGHDR and CDR2 SFDVKD come from the germline V gene. CDR3 residues: CATTSGGRDTGELFF. CDR3 nucleotide sequence: TGTGCCACCACCAGCGGGGGTAGGGACACCGGGGAGCTGTTTTTT.

This clone showed up just a few times. The V gene is TRBV7-9, the J gene TRBJ2-5; no definite D call. The CDR3 spans 12 residues. Trimming stripped 5 bases from V and 5 bases from J, with 9 bases between. Germline V CDR1 and CDR2: SEHNR, FQNEAQ (reference sequence). The CDR3 coding sequence is TGTGCCAGCAGCCCCTCCGGGGAGACCCAGTACTTC. This codes for CASSPSGETQYF. Full variable domain (outside the CDR3, taken from reference TRBV7-9 and TRBJ2-5): DTGVSQNPRHKITKRGQNVTFRCDPISEHNRLYWYRQTLGQGPEFLTYFQNEAQLEKSRLLSDRFSAERPKGSFSTLEIQRTEQGDSAMYLCASSPSGETQYFGPGTRLLVL.

The chain combines TRBV5-4 with TRBJ2-4; TRBD2 agrees at 8 bases. Germline V gene data show CDR1 as SGHNT and CDR2 as YYREEE (reference sequence). CDR3 size: 14 residues. After removal of 2 bases from V and 8 bases from J, the junction contained 6 bases not matched to a gene. CDR3 DNA sequence: TGTGCCAGCAGCTTTGGAAGGCGGGGGGACATTCAGTACTTC. Translation gives CASSFGRRGDIQYF.

The chain joins TRBV11-2 to TRBJ2-1; possible D gene TRBD2, 6 bases. V was shortened by 1 base and J by 9 bases, with 13 bases between the two germline ends. The length of the CDR3 is 14 residues. Germline CDR1 and CDR2: SGHAT and FQNNGV. CDR3 sequence: CASSLVAGRGEQFF. The CDR3 DNA reads TGTGCCAGCAGCTTAGTTGCAGGGCGGGGTGAGCAGTTCTTC. Combining the CDR3 with reference TRBV11-2 and TRBJ2-1 gives the whole variable domain EAGVAQSPRYKIIEKRQSVAFWCNPISGHATLYWYQQILGQGPKLLIQFQNNGVVDDSQLPKDRFSAERLKGVDSTLKIQPAKLEDSAVYLCASSLVAGRGEQFFGPGTRLTVL.